This T cell receptor beta chain was recovered during a study of blood T cell repertoires in COVID-19. Repertoires were generated with immunoSEQ multiplex PCR, while TCRdb's copy carries only in-frame clones and drops some. Of approximately 260,000 clones listed, 75% to 90% are singletons. Trimming stripped 9 bases from V and 10 bases from J, with 16 bases between. This CDR3 is built from 13 residues. Germline V gives CDR1 LNHDA, CDR2 SQIVND (reference sequence). Material: peripheral blood. This sequence originates from a man aged 50 to 60 with acute or convalescent COVID-19. This sequence joins TRBV19 and TRBJ1-6; a weak D match, TRBD1 (5 bases). The DNA for the CDR3 is TGTGCCAGCGAGGGAGGGGTCGGGTCACCCCTCCACTTT. Its protein product is CASEGGVGSPLHF.